What follows are 19 T cell receptor beta chains derived from one specimen sequenced in a study of T-cell memory formation after mild COVID-19. TCRdb re-called the 5' RACE reads through MiXCR, storing one row per CDR3 protein. Here the sample spans 400,000 or so distinct CDR3 sequences, around 21% being singletons. The sample comprised PBMCs or a T cell subset sorted from them (not recorded which). These receptors came from an adult woman who had mild COVID-19 (a few samples of this study predate the infection). Cell type and time point are not known.

The chain uses TRBV11-3 and TRBJ1-1; D not certain. The V end was cut by 3 bases, the J end by 3 bases, with 8 bases between. Germline CDR1 is SGHNT and CDR2 is YENEEA. CDR3 length: 13 residues. CDR3 residues: CASSFERDTEAFF. The CDR3 nucleotides are TGTGCCAGCAGCTTCGAAAGGGACACTGAAGCTTTCTTT.

This clonotype has a count of ten or more. The chain carries TRBV19 and TRBJ1-5, with D unresolved. The CDR3 totals 13 residues. Between the trimmed V and J ends, which lost 0 bases and 13 bases, there was a span of 13 bases. CDR1 is LNHDA and CDR2 is SQIVND in the germline V gene (reference sequence). In nucleotides, the CDR3 is TGTGCCAGTAGTATAGAGGCTCGAGGGTCGCAGCATTTT. Protein product: CASSIEARGSQHF.

A few counts support this clonotype. The V and J genes are TRBV29-1 and TRBJ2-1; D possibly corresponds to TRBD2 (6 bases). Germline CDR1 SQVTM, CDR2 ANQGSEA. V lost 4 bases and J lost 7, with 11 bases in between. The CDR3 sequence is 12 residues long. This CDR3 is CSVGGAGNEQFF. DNA of the CDR3: TGCAGCGTTGGCGGGGCGGGGAATGAGCAGTTCTTC.

V gene TRBV18 combines with J gene TRBJ1-5; D perhaps matches TRBD1 (5 bases). Germline CDR1 KGHSH, CDR2 LQKENI. V lost 3 bases, J lost 6 bases, and 18 bases lay in between. The CDR3 runs to 16 residues. CDR3 DNA sequence: TGTGCCAGCTCACCGAGGATGCGGAGGGACGGTCAGCCCCAGCATTTT. Translation gives CASSPRMRRDGQPQHF.

The chain links TRBV5-1 to TRBJ1-1; 7 bases line up with TRBD1. The CDR3 loop spans 14 amino acids. The germline V gene has CDR1 SGHRS and CDR2 YFSETQ. The junction had 9 bases not matched to a gene; V was cut back by 5 bases and J by 5 bases. The DNA for the CDR3 is TGCGCCAGCAGATTCATAGGGGGCAAGACTGAAGCTTTCTTT. Its protein is CASRFIGGKTEAFF.

The chain combines TRBV5-6 with TRBJ2-7, with D unclear. Between the trimmed V and J ends, which lost 7 bases and 3 bases, there was a span of 11 bases. Germline loops: CDR1 SGHDT, CDR2 YYEEEE. The CDR3 consists of 12 residues. The CDR3 sequence: CASLQNIYEQYF. CDR3 in DNA: TGTGCCAGCTTGCAAAACATCTACGAGCAGTACTTC.

The table lists this clonotype with a few counts. The chain links TRBV6-5 to TRBJ2-5; 7 bases line up with TRBD2. Germline V gene data show CDR1 as MNHEY and CDR2 as SVGAGI. CDR3 length: 17 amino acids. The J segment lost 1 base and the V segment lost 7 bases, leaving 15 bases of the junction unmatched. The CDR3 loop is CASNPSAGRGFQETQYF. CDR3 coding DNA: TGTGCCAGCAATCCATCAGCGGGAAGGGGTTTCCAAGAGACCCAGTACTTC.

The chain joins TRBV7-9 to TRBJ1-1; the match to TRBD1 covers 9 bases. The V gene's germline CDR1 is SEHNR and CDR2 FQNEAQ (reference sequence). This CDR3 contains 18 residues. V lost 4 bases and J lost 1; bases outside the gene matches: 13. The CDR3 DNA is TGTGCCAGCAGCTCCTTACGGGGACAGGGTCTGTGGAACACTGAAGCTTTCTTT. It specifies CASSSLRGQGLWNTEAFF.

This chain uses TRBV2 with TRBJ1-6, with a weak D call TRBD1 (5 bases). Germline V gives CDR1 SNHLY, CDR2 FYNNEI. The CDR3 runs 15 residues. With 6 bases removed from V and 5 bases from J, the gap between germline ends came to 14 bases. Here the CDR3 DNA reads TGTGCCAGCAGGGGTAGCCGGGGGAATAATTCACCCCTCCACTTT. Its translation is CASRGSRGNNSPLHF.

The rearrangement uses TRBV18 and TRBJ2-3; D possibly corresponds to TRBD1 (5 bases). The germline V gene has CDR1 KGHSH and CDR2 LQKENI. CDR3 length: 18 amino acids. V was trimmed by 6 bases and J by 0 bases, leaving 22 bases between them. This chain's CDR3 is CASSPDMTTVFSTDTQYF. CDR3 coding DNA: TGTGCCAGCTCCCCAGACATGACGACAGTCTTTAGCACAGATACGCAGTATTTT. The whole variable domain, remainder taken from reference TRBV18 and TRBJ2-3, is NAGVMQNPRHLVRRRGQEARLRCSPMKGHSHVYWYRQLPEEGLKFMVYLQKENIIDESGMPKERFSAEFPKEGPSILRIQQVVRGDSAAYFCASSPDMTTVFSTDTQYFGPGTRLTVL.

This clonotype was counted at least ten times. The chain couples TRBV12-3 or TRBV12-4 to TRBJ2-4, with D possibly TRBD1 on 5 matching bases. The length of the CDR3 is 15 residues. Between the trimmed V and J ends, which lost 5 bases and 0 bases, there was a span of 11 bases. In DNA form, the CDR3 reads TGTGCCAGCAGTCCTAGACAGATAGCCAAAAACATTCAGTACTTC. It yields the protein CASSPRQIAKNIQYF.

This sequence joins TRBV7-3 and TRBJ2-3, with 8 positions matching TRBD1. J lost 5 bases, V lost 0 bases, and 4 bases had no gene match. Germline CDR1 reads SGHTA; CDR2 reads FQGTGA. The CDR3 runs to 15 residues. The CDR3: CASSLTAGQGDTQYF. CDR3 DNA sequence: TGTGCCAGCAGCTTAACGGCCGGACAGGGAGATACGCAGTATTTT.

The CDR3 DNA is TGTGCCAGCAGCATAGGGGCCCAGACCCAGTACTTC. The encoded protein is CASSIGAQTQYF. The genes are TRBV6-7 and TRBJ2-5, with D possibly being TRBD1 (5 bases). TRBV6-7 is designated an ORF whose function remains uncertain. This CDR3 has 12 amino acids. The V end was cut by 6 bases, the J end by 6 bases, with 11 bases between.

The rearrangement links TRBV7-9 to TRBJ2-2; 8 bases are a match to TRBD1. The CDR3 runs to 14 residues. Germline V gene data show CDR1 as SEHNR and CDR2 as FQNEAQ (reference sequence). With V trimmed by 8 bases and J by 2 bases, 4 bases remained unmatched. CDR3 protein: CASSTGGNTGELFF. CDR3 nucleotides: TGTGCCAGCTCAACAGGGGGTAACACCGGGGAGCTGTTTTTT.

This clonotype was recorded only once. This chain connects TRBV5-1 to TRBJ1-4; maybe TRBD1 (6 bases). The germline CDR1 and CDR2 sequences are SGHRS and YFSETQ. V lost 2 bases and J 8 bases, leaving 13 bases between the germline ends. The CDR3 is 14 residues long. CDR3 in amino acids: CASSLWGPGEKLFF. As DNA, the CDR3 is TGCGCCAGCAGCTTATGGGGGCCTGGGGAAAAACTGTTTTTT.

This rearrangement joins TRBV10-3 to TRBJ2-7, with D perhaps given as TRBD1 or TRBD2 (6 bases each). Germline assignment: CDR1 ENHRY and CDR2 SYGVKD. V was cut by 8 bases and J by 3 bases, with 11 bases left in between. The CDR3 runs 12 residues. The CDR3 here is CAIGGGDYEQYF. For the CDR3, the DNA is TGTGCCATCGGAGGGGGAGACTACGAGCAGTACTTC.

V is TRBV2 and J is TRBJ2-7, with TRBD2 identical over 9 bases. J lost 2 bases, V lost 1 base, and 9 bases had no gene match. The V gene's germline CDR1 is SNHLY and CDR2 FYNNEI. The CDR3 extends over 17 amino acids. The CDR3 spells CASSEGIAGAPPYEQYF. The CDR3 DNA reads as TGTGCCAGCAGTGAAGGGATAGCGGGAGCCCCTCCCTACGAGCAGTACTTC.

V is TRBV29-1 and J is TRBJ2-1; 11 bases map to TRBD2. J gave up 6 bases and V 2 bases, and 6 bases lay outside the gene matches. The CDR3 is 15 residues long. The germline V gene encodes CDR1 SQVTM and CDR2 ANQGSEA. The CDR3 loop reads CSVEPSGRKGNEQFF. In DNA, the CDR3 is TGCAGCGTTGAACCTAGCGGGAGGAAGGGCAATGAGCAGTTCTTC.

This chain connects TRBV12-3 or TRBV12-4 to TRBJ1-1, with D possibly being TRBD1 (5 bases). This CDR3 has 13 residues. Trimming took 7 bases from V and 1 from J, leaving 10 bases between them. CDR3: CASIRDRNTEAFF. The CDR3 bases are TGTGCCAGCATTCGTGACAGGAACACTGAAGCTTTCTTT.